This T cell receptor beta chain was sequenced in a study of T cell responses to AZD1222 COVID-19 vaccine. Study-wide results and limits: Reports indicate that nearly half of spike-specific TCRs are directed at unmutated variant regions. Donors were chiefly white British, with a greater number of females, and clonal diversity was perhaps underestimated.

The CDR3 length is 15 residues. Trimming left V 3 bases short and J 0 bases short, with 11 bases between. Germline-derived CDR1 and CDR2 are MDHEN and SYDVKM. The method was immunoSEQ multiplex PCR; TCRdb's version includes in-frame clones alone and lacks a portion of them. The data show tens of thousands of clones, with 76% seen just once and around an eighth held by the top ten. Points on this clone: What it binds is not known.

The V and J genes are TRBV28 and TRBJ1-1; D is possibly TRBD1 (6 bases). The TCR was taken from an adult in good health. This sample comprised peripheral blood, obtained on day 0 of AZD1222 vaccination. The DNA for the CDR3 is TGTGCCAGCAGTTTCCAGGGGTTAATGAACACTGAAGCTTTCTTT. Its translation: CASSFQGLMNTEAFF.